This T cell receptor beta chain was profiled in a study of blood T cells in healthy people across ages. This clonotype was detected a few times. Together with a sample-barcoded 5' primer, a J-beta primer mix was included in a second PCR lasting about 7 to 11 cycles. TCRdb fed the 5' RACE reads into MiXCR, producing one record per CDR3 protein. Of about 1,800,000 distinct CDR3 sequences listed, about 28% are singletons. The sequenced material came from blood. The source of this sequence is a woman aged 25 to 39 in good health.

CDR3 coding DNA: TGTGCCAGCAGACCCGGACTAGCTGCAGAATCTGGGGCCAACGTCCTGACTTTC. It specifies CASRPGLAAESGANVLTF. The chain recombines TRBV7-9 with TRBJ2-6, with 8 bases aligning to TRBD2. The J segment lost 1 base and the V segment lost 6 bases, leaving 11 bases of the junction unmatched. This CDR3 contains 18 residues. Germline V CDR1 and CDR2: SEHNR, FQNEAQ (reference sequence).